What follows describes a single T cell receptor (beta chain). Its target is unknown. The data originate from a study of CD8+ T cells in alopecia areata. On the study more broadly: Administration of oral tofacitinib to treated patients was at 5 to 10 mg twice daily. Tofacitinib lasted 6 to 18 months, then 6 months off drug.

Alopecia areata patients had lesional scalp punch biopsies and peripheral blood taken from them. Study observations and caveats: Among patients, TCR sharing was less clear than in mice, a difference possibly due in part to HLA diversity in the patient population.

Sequencing templates came from extracted RNA that was reverse transcribed into cDNA. Generated by immunoSEQ multiplex PCR, the TCRdb table keeps only in-frame clones and is missing some. The table lists around 140,000 clones, roughly 44% of them singletons. The CDR3 covers 12 residues. Germline V gives CDR1 GTSNPN, CDR2 SVGIG (reference sequence). Trimming pared 1 base from V and 6 bases from J, leaving 10 bases between. The sample was CD4+ T cells sorted from blood. This receptor was identified in a human donor with alopecia areata. J is TRBJ2-7 and V is TRBV30, with unresolved D. CDR3: CAWSGSWPEQYF. CDR3 nucleotide sequence: TGTGCCTGGAGTGGCAGTTGGCCCGAGCAGTACTTC.